This T cell receptor beta chain was identified in a study of graft-versus-host responses after intestinal transplantation. The V end lost 3 bases, the J end lost 0 bases, and 16 bases lay between the germline ends. The CDR3 sequence is 17 residues long. Germline values: CDR1 SGHAT, CDR2 FQNNGV. Using immunoSEQ multiplex PCR, the repertoire was profiled, and TCRdb retains in-frame clones only, with some absent. There are about 20,000 clones in the sample; about 89% occur only once, and 51% lies in the top ten. The chain links TRBV11-2 to TRBJ2-3; D not resolved. Material: bone marrow, obtained about 130 days after transplant. The source is a human patient who received an intestinal transplant, so some T cells may come from the graft donor. The DNA of the CDR3 is TGTGCCAGCAGCTTGGAACTTTTAGCATCTAGCACAGATACGCAGTATTTT. It codes for CASSLELLASSTDTQYF.